This T cell receptor (beta chain) was documented in a study of cytomegalovirus exposure and HLA in healthy donors. Overall study findings and caveats: There were some public TCRs occurring in many donors, but most TCR sequences were rare.

Donors came from a validation cohort of over a hundred subjects, distinct from the first 666-subject cohort. There are 13 residues in the CDR3. With V trimmed by 6 bases and J by 5 bases, 4 bases remained unmatched. Germline lookup yields CDR1 MNHNS and CDR2 SASEGT. Sequencing used immunoSEQ multiplex PCR; TCRdb keeps in-frame clones, though not all of them. The sample lists around 70,000 clones, 90% to 95% occurring once. As concerns this clone: The antigen is unknown.

This sequence originates from a woman between 18 and 29 years old in good health and CMV-seropositive. The chain uses TRBV6-1 and TRBJ2-1; 7 nucleotides agree with TRBD1. The sequenced sample consisted of PBMCs. CDR3 amino acids: CASSRDSNNEQFF. CDR3 nucleotide sequence: TGTGCCAGCAGCCGGGACAGTAACAATGAGCAGTTCTTC.